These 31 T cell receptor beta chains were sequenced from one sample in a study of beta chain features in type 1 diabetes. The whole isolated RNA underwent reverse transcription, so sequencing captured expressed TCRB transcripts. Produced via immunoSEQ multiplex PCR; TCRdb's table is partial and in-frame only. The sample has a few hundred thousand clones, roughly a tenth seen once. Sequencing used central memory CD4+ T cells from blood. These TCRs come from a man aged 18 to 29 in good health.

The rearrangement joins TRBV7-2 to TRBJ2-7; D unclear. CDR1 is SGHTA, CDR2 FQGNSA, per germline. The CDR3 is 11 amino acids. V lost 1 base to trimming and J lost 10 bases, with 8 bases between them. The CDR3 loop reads CASSLGSGQYF. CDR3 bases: TGTGCCAGCAGCTTAGGTTCGGGCCAGTACTTC. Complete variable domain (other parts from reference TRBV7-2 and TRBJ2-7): GAGVSQSPSNKVTEKGKDVELRCDPISGHTALYWYRQSLGQGLEFLIYFQGNSAPDKSGLPSDRFSAERTGGSVSTLTIQRTQQEDSAVYLCASSLGSGQYFGPGTRLTVT.

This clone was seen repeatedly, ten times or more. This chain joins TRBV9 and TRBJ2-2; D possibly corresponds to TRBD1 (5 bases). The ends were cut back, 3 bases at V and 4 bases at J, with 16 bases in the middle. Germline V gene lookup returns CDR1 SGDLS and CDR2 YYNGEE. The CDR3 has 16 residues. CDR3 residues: CASSGRDGYGTGELFF. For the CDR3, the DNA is TGTGCCAGCAGCGGCAGGGATGGGTATGGCACCGGGGAGCTGTTTTTT.

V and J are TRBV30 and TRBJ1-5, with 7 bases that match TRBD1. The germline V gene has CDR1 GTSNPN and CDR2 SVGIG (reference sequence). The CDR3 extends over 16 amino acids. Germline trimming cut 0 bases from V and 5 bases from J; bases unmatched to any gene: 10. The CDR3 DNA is TGTGCCTGGAGTGTACAAGGGAGAGGGGGCGATCAGCCCCAGCATTTT. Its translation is CAWSVQGRGGDQPQHF.

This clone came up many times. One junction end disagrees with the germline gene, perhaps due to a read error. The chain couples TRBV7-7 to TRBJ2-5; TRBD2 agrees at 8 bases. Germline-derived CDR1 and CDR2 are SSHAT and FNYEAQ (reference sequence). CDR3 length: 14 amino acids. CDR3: CASSLAGYQETQYF. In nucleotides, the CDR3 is TGTGCTAGCAGCTTAGCGGGATACCAAGAGACCCAGTACTTC.

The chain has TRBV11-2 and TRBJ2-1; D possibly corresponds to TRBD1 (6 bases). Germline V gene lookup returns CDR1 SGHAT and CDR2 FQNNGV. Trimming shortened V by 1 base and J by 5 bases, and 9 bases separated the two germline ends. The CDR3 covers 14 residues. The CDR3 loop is CASSLAGHNNEQFF. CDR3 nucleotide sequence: TGTGCCAGCAGCTTAGCGGGACATAACAATGAGCAGTTCTTC.

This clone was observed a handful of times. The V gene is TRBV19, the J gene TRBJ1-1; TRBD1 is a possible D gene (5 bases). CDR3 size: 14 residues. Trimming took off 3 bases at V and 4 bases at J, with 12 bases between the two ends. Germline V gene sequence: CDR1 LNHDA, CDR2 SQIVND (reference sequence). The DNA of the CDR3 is TGTGCCAGTAGTATGGGCAGGGAATTCACTGAAGCTTTCTTT. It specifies CASSMGREFTEAFF.

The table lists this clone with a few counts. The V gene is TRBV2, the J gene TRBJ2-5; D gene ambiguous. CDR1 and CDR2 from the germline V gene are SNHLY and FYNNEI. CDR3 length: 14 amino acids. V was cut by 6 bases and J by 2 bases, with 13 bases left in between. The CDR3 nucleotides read TGTGCCAGCAGCAAGTTGAGCGAACAAGAGACCCAGTACTTC. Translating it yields CASSKLSEQETQYF.

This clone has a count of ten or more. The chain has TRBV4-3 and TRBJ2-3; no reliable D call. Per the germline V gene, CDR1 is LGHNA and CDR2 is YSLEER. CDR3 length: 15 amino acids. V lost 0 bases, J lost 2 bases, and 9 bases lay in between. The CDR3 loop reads CASSQDRAHTDTQYF. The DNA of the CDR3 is TGCGCCAGCAGCCAAGATAGGGCCCACACAGATACGCAGTATTTT.

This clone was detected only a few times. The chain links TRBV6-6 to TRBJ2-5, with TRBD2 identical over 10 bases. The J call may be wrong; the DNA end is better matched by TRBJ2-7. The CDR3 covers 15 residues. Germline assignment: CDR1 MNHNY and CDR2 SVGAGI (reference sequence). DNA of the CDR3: TGTGCCAGCAGGGAGACTAGCGGGCTCTCCTACGAGCAGTACTTC. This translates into CASRETSGLSYEQYF.

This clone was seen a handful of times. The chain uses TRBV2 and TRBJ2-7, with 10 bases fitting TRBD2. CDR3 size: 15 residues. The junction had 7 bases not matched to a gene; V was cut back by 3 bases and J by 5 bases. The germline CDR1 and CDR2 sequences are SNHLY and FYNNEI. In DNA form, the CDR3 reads TGTGCCAGCAGTGACAGTAGCGGGAGGCTCAACGAGCAGTACTTC. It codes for CASSDSSGRLNEQYF.

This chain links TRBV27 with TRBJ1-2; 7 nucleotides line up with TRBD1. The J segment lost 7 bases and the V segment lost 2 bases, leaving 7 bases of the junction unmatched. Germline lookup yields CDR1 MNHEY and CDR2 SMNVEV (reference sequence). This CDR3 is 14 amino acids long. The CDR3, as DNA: TGTGCCAGCAGTTTAGAGGGGACAGTGGGTGGCTACACCTTC. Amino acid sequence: CASSLEGTVGGYTF.

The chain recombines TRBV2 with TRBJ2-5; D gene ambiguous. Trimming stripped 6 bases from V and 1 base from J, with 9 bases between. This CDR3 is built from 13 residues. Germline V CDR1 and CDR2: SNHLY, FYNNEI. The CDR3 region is CASSVRSQETQYF. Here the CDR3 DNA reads TGTGCCAGCAGCGTTCGATCCCAAGAGACCCAGTACTTC.

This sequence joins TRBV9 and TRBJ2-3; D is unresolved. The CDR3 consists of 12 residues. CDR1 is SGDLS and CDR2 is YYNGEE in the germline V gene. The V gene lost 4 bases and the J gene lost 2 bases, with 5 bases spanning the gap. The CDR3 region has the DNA TGTGCCAGCAGCCACCCCACAGATACGCAGTATTTT. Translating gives CASSHPTDTQYF.

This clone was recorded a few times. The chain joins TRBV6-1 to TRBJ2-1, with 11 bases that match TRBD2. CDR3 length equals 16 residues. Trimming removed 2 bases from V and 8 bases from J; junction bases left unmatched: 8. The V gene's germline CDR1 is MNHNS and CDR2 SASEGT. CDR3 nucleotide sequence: TGTGCCAGCAGTGAAAATCTCCTAGCGGGAGGCGATGAGCAGTTCTTC. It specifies CASSENLLAGGDEQFF.

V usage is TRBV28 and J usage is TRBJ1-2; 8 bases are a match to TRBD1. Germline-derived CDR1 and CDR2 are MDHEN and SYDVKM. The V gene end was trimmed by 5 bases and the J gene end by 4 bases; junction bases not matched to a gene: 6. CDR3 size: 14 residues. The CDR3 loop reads CASSRDRTTYGYTF. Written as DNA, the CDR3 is TGTGCCAGCAGTCGGGACAGGACGACCTATGGCTACACCTTC.

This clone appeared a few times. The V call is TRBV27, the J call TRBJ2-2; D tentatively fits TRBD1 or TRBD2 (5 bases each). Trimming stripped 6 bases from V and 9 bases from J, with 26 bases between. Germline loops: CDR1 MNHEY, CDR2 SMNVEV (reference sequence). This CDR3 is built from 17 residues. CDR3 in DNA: TGTGCCAGCAGGAGCCTCAGGGTTACTAGTTCTAGCAGGGAGCTGTTTTTT. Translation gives CASRSLRVTSSSRELFF.

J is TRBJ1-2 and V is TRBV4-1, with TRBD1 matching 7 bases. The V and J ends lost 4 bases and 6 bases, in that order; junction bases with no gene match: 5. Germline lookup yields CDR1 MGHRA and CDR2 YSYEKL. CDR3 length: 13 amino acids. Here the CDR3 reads CASSRPQGDGYTF. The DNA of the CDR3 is TGCGCCAGCAGCCGTCCGCAGGGGGATGGCTACACCTTC.

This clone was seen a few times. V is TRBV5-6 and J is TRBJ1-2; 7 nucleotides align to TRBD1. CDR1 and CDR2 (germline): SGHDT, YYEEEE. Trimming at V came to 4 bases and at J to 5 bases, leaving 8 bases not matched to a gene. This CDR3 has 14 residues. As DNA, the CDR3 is TGTGCCAGCAGCCGCAGGGGGGACCTTTATGGCTACACCTTC. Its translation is CASSRRGDLYGYTF.

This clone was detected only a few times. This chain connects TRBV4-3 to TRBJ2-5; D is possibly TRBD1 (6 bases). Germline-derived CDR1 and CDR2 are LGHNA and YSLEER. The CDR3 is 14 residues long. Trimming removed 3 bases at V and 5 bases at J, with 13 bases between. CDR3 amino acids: CASSQTQGLETQYF. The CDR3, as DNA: TGCGCCAGCAGCCAGACCCAGGGGCTGGAGACCCAGTACTTC.

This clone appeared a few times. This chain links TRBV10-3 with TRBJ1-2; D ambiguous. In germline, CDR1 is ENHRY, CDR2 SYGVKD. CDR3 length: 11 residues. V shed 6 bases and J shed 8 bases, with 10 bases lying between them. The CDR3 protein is CAIRGPSGYTF. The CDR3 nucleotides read TGTGCCATCAGGGGCCCTAGCGGCTACACCTTC.

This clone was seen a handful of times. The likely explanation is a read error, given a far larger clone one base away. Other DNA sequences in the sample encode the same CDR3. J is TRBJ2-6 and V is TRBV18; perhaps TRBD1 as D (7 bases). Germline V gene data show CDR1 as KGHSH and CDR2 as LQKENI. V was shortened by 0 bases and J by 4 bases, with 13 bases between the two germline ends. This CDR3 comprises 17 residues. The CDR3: CASSPPGGTAGANVLTF. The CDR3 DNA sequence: TGTGCCAGCTCACCACCTGGCGGGACAGCGGGGGCCAACGTCCTGACTTTC.

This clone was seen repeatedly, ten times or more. Here the CDR3 DNA reads TGTGCCAGCTCACCGCTCAGGGATTTCTTCACCGGTGAAGCTTTCTTT. Translated: CASSPLRDFFTGEAFF. The chain employs TRBV18 and TRBJ1-1, with a possible D match to TRBD1 (5 bases). CDR1 is KGHSH, CDR2 LQKENI, per germline. The CDR3 consists of 16 residues. The ends were cut back, 3 bases at V and 7 bases at J, with 21 bases in the middle.

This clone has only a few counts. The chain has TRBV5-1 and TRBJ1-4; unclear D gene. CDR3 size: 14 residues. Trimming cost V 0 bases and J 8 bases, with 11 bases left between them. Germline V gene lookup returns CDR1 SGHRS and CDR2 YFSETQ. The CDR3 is CASSLDRNWEKLFF. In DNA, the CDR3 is TGCGCCAGCAGCTTGGACCGAAATTGGGAAAAACTGTTTTTT.

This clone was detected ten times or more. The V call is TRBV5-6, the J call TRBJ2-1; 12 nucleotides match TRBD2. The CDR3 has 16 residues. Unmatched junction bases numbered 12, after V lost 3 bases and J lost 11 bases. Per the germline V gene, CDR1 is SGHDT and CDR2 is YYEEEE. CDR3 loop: CASSWRLAGAGAKQFF. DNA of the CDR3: TGTGCCAGCAGCTGGCGACTAGCGGGAGCGGGTGCGAAGCAGTTCTTC.

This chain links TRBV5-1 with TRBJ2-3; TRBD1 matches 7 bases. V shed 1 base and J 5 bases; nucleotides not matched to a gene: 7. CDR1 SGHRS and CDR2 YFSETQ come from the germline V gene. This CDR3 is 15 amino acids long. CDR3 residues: CASSLSGTGEDTQYF. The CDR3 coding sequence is TGCGCCAGCAGCTTGTCCGGCACAGGGGAAGATACGCAGTATTTT.

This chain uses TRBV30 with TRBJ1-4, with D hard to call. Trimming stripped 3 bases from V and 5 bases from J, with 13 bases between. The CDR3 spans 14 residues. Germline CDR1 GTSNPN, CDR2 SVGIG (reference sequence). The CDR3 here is CAWRVRSGNEKLFF. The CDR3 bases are TGTGCCTGGAGGGTGAGGTCGGGGAATGAAAAACTGTTTTTT.

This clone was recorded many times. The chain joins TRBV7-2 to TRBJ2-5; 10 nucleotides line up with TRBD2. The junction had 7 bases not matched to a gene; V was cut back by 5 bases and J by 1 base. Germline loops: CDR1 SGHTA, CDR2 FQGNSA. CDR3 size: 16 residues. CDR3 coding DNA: TGTGCCAGCAGCAAGCCGGGACTAGCGTCCCAAGAGACCCAGTACTTC. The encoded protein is CASSKPGLASQETQYF.

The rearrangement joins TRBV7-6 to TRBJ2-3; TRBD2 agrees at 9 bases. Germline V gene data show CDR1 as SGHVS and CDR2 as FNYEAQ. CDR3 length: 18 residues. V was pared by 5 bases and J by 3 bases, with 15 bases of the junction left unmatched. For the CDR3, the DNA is TGTGCCAGCAGCCAAGGCATTGCTAGCGGGATTGGAACAGATACGCAGTATTTT. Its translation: CASSQGIASGIGTDTQYF. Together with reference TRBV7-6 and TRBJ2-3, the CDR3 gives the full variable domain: GAGVSQSPRYKVTKRGQDVALRCDPISGHVSLYWYRQALGQGPEFLTYFNYEAQQDKSGLPNDRFSAERPEGSISTLTIQRTEQRDSAMYRCASSQGIASGIGTDTQYFGPGTRLTVL.

In DNA form, the CDR3 reads TGTGCCAGCAGCCAAGATTACGGCCAGGCCGCGGGGGAGCTGTTTTTT. It is translated as CASSQDYGQAAGELFF. V is TRBV7-9 and J is TRBJ2-2; D is uncertain. V lost 5 bases to trimming and J lost 8 bases, with 21 bases between them. The CDR3 runs 16 residues. The germline CDR1 and CDR2 sequences are SEHNR and FQNEAQ (reference sequence).

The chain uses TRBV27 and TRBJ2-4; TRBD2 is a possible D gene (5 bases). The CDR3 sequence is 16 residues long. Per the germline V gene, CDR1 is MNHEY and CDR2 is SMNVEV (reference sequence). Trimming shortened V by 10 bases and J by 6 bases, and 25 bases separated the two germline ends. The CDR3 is CATGPLGKTRGNIQYF. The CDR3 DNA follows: TGTGCCACCGGACCTTTAGGGAAGACTCGGGGAAACATTCAGTACTTC.

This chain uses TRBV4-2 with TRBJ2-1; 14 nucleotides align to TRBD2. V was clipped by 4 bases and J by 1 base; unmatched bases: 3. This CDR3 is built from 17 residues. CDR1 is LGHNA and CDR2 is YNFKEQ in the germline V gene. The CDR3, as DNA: TGTGCCAGCAGCCGAGGGACTAGCGGGAGTTCCTACAATGAGCAGTTCTTC. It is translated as CASSRGTSGSSYNEQFF.